The present T cell receptor beta chain was sequenced within a study of blood T cell repertoires in COVID-19 (dated by TCRdb to 2020 to 2022). Looking at the study overall: The collaborator samples originated in the United States, Italy and Spain and spanned the acute and convalescent phases of COVID-19. Sample metadata almost always included a de-identified subject ID, COVID-19 status, age in years and sex. Where available, HLA class I and class II types were obtained from metadata supplied by the sample provider rather than from assay-based typing. The repertoires were made available in a free public database intended to serve as a resource for research on the immune response to SARS-CoV-2. Deeply sampled blood TCRbeta repertoires from subjects exposed to, actively infected with, or recovered from COVID-19 were included in the dataset. The material from the prospective study consisted of cDNA or gDNA derived from T cells, B-cell-depleted T cells, or PBMCs. The samples were drawn from the first 160 participants of the ongoing ImmuneRACE study and from more than 1,000 subjects provided by 6 global collaborators. The study at large found these results: The amount of clinical and demographic metadata varied by source and participant and was provided uncurated.

The CDR3 sequence holds 14 residues, the cysteine and phenylalanine included. The sequence is cut down to CDR3 DNA, 42 bases in frame from base 1. Relative to germline, V is 0 bases shorter and J is 6 bases shorter, with 11 bases between their ends. CDR1 and CDR2 are drawn from the germline V gene (reference sequence): LNHDA, SQIVND. Collaborating institutions collected whole blood in K2EDTA tubes following their own protocols. For TCRbeta analysis, collaborator samples were shipped as frozen whole blood, as isolated PBMCs, or as DNA extracted from either sample type. TCRbeta CDR3 regions were amplified from genomic DNA by means of the immunoSEQ Assay, a bias-controlled multiplex PCR. For the original study's pipeline: Nucleated cell counts per sample were estimated from amplification of reference gene primers within the assay. Sequence reads were collapsed and filtered to measure the absolute abundance of every unique TCRbeta CDR3 rearrangement. Productive Simpson clonality was computed per sample as the square root of Simpson's diversity index over productive rearrangements. As stored in TCRdb, this immuneACCESS dataset retains in-frame rearrangements with V and J assigned. A fraction of the clones does not appear; measured against another copy, unresolved V genes explain less than half of the discrepancy, and the remainder lacks a known reason. The V and J calls and clone size come from that table; D and trimming were worked out from the DNA. Here the sample has about 120,000 clones; roughly 80% occur a single time. Clones ranked in the top ten supply 7.9% of the sample.

A note on this clone: Its recognized antigen is unknown. Per-nucleotide qualities are absent, and no much larger clonotype sits a single base away.

In this chain, TRBV19 is recombined with TRBJ1-1; 6 matching bases give a weak D call of TRBD1. The source is a human donor in a cohort sampled during active COVID-19. Sequences were obtained from peripheral blood. The CDR3 loop reads CASSIDQGTAEAFF. Read as DNA, the sequence is TGTGCCAGTAGTATAGATCAGGGGACGGCTGAAGCTTTCTTT.